The next 14 T cell receptor beta chains were all read from a single sample in a study of T cell responses to AZD1222 COVID-19 vaccine (dated by TCRdb to the early 2020s). What the time point label conveys for this sample: baseline before first vaccination. Libraries were made using the immunoSEQ multiplex PCR assay. Drawn from immuneACCESS, this table holds only the in-frame rearrangements with V and J called that TCRdb kept. Clones are partly lost; checked studies trace under half to an unresolved V gene and leave the rest unexplained. The sample includes about 150,000 clones, with about nine tenths observed a single time. The ten largest clones add up to less than 1.6% of the sample. The sequenced sample was peripheral blood, obtained on day 0 of AZD1222 vaccination. The receptors were gathered from an adult in good health.

The V gene is TRBV18, the J gene TRBJ1-1; 8 positions match TRBD1. Germline loops: CDR1 KGHSH, CDR2 LQKENI. J lost 0 bases, V lost 6 bases, and 12 bases had no gene match. This CDR3 spans 17 amino acids. The CDR3 loop is CASSPRQGRGVNTEAFF. Written as DNA, the CDR3 is TGTGCCAGCTCCCCCAGACAGGGGAGGGGAGTGAACACTGAAGCTTTCTTT. The variable domain in full, with the rest retrieved from reference TRBV18 and TRBJ1-1, is NAGVMQNPRHLVRRRGQEARLRCSPMKGHSHVYWYRQLPEEGLKFMVYLQKENIIDESGMPKERFSAEFPKEGPSILRIQQVVRGDSAAYFCASSPRQGRGVNTEAFFGQGTRLTVV.

The chain has TRBV9 and TRBJ2-2; 11 bases map to TRBD2. Germline V lookup: CDR1 SGDLS, CDR2 YYNGEE. The CDR3 covers 19 residues. Losses at the gene ends were 0 bases for V and 7 bases for J; bases not matched to a gene: 14. CDR3 amino acids: CASSVALRLTSGDVGELFF. In nucleotides, the CDR3 is TGTGCCAGCAGCGTAGCCCTCCGACTGACTAGCGGGGATGTCGGGGAGCTGTTTTTT.

This chain uses TRBV28 with TRBJ1-3, with D hard to call. V was cut by 5 bases and J by 5 bases, with 22 bases left in between. Germline loops: CDR1 MDHEN, CDR2 SYDVKM. The CDR3 length is 17 residues. The CDR3, as DNA: TGTGCCAGCAGTACTTACAGAGCCCCATCGCCGCGAAACACCATATATTTT. This encodes CASSTYRAPSPRNTIYF.

This clone was counted only a few times. The chain carries TRBV27 and TRBJ1-2, with TRBD1 matching 7 bases. The CDR3 has 15 amino acids. Germline lookup yields CDR1 MNHEY and CDR2 SMNVEV (reference sequence). The junction had 14 bases not matched to a gene; V was cut back by 6 bases and J by 7 bases. The CDR3 loop is CASSPRKGAMSGYTF. Written as DNA, the CDR3 is TGTGCCAGCAGCCCAAGAAAGGGGGCGATGAGTGGCTACACCTTC.

The chain has TRBV11-2 and TRBJ2-7; a possible D gene is TRBD1 (5 bases). V lost 6 bases to trimming and J lost 3 bases, with 12 bases between them. The CDR3 sequence is 13 residues long. Germline lookup yields CDR1 SGHAT and CDR2 FQNNGV. CDR3 coding DNA: TGTGCCAGCAGTTTCGACAGCAGCTACGAGCAGTACTTC. Residues: CASSFDSSYEQYF.

The V call is TRBV5-5, the J call TRBJ2-7, with D perhaps given as TRBD1 or TRBD2 (5 bases each). The germline CDR1 and CDR2 sequences are SGHKS and YYEKEE (reference sequence). The CDR3 totals 14 residues. V lost 6 bases to trimming and J lost 2 bases, with 15 bases between them. The CDR3 sequence is CASNPGRATYEQYF. The CDR3 DNA sequence: TGTGCCAGCAACCCGGGACGGGCTACCTACGAGCAGTACTTC.

This clone was detected once. This sequence joins TRBV9 and TRBJ2-5; no definite D call. Germline lookup yields CDR1 SGDLS and CDR2 YYNGEE. The CDR3 contains 15 residues. Trimming pared 0 bases from V and 1 base from J, leaving 10 bases between. The CDR3 bases are TGTGCCAGCAGCGTAGGACTTCCCAGCCAAGAGACCCAGTACTTC. As protein: CASSVGLPSQETQYF.

J is TRBJ1-1 and V is TRBV19; 8 bases fit TRBD1. The length of the CDR3 is 15 residues. V gave up 4 bases and J gave up 3 bases; unmatched junction bases: 7. CDR1 and CDR2 (germline): LNHDA, SQIVND (reference sequence). CDR3: CASSRQGFEDTEAFF. CDR3 nucleotides: TGTGCCAGTAGTAGACAGGGGTTTGAGGACACTGAAGCTTTCTTT.

The gene calls are TRBV19 and TRBJ2-3; D is unclear. CDR1 is LNHDA and CDR2 is SQIVND in the germline V gene (reference sequence). Trimming cost V 6 bases and J 2 bases, with 9 bases left between them. This CDR3 has 13 residues. Written as DNA, the CDR3 is TGTGCCAGTAGCGGTCTGTACACAGATACGCAGTATTTT. This codes for CASSGLYTDTQYF.

The CDR3 coding sequence is TGTGCCACCAGTGATTCCGCGAAGGGGGCGCGCACAGATACGCAGTATTTT. This encodes CATSDSAKGARTDTQYF. J is TRBJ2-3 and V is TRBV24-1; 7 positions agree with TRBD1. V trimming: 2 bases; J trimming: 1 base; junction bases outside the gene matches: 8. This CDR3 contains 17 residues. Germline assignment: CDR1 KGHDR and CDR2 SFDVKD.

V gene TRBV3-1 (or the pseudogene TRBV3-2) combines with J gene TRBJ1-2, with 7 bases matching TRBD1. The trim removed 2 bases at V and 4 bases at J, leaving 13 bases unmatched. The CDR3 covers 17 residues. CDR1 is LGHDT and CDR2 is YNNKEL in the germline V gene (reference sequence). CDR3 region: CASSQRQGLRLGYGYTF. DNA of the CDR3: TGTGCCAGCAGCCAAAGACAGGGTCTAAGACTTGGCTATGGCTACACCTTC.

This sequence joins TRBV9 and TRBJ2-7, with D possibly TRBD1 on 5 matching bases. V shed 4 bases and J shed 0 bases, with 20 bases lying between them. CDR3 length: 17 amino acids. Germline CDR1 reads SGDLS; CDR2 reads YYNGEE. Here the CDR3 reads CASSKDTLGQGSYEQYF. As DNA, the CDR3 is TGTGCCAGCAGCAAGGACACTCTTGGGCAGGGCTCCTACGAGCAGTACTTC.

This clone was picked up one time. V gene TRBV5-5 combines with J gene TRBJ2-5; TRBD2 might be the D (5 bases). Trimming removed 0 bases from V and 2 bases from J, with 14 bases in between. CDR1 is SGHKS and CDR2 is YYEKEE in the germline V gene (reference sequence). The CDR3 extends over 16 amino acids. CDR3 nucleotides: TGTGCCAGCAGCTTGGCCCCCGGGAATTTACAAGAGACCCAGTACTTC. Protein sequence: CASSLAPGNLQETQYF.

This clone showed up just once. This chain uses TRBV19 with TRBJ1-1, with a weak D call TRBD1 (5 bases). V was clipped by 0 bases and J by 0 bases, with 8 bases between them. Germline lookup yields CDR1 LNHDA and CDR2 SQIVND (reference sequence). The CDR3 is 15 amino acids. CDR3 in amino acids: CASSIDGRVNTEAFF. The DNA for the CDR3 is TGTGCCAGTAGTATAGACGGCAGGGTGAACACTGAAGCTTTCTTT.